The next 20 T cell receptor beta chains were all read from a single sample in a study of blood T cells in healthy people across ages. Together with a sample-barcoded 5' primer, a J-beta primer mix was included in a second PCR lasting about 7 to 12 cycles. Each CDR3 protein gets one entry after TCRdb re-called the 5' RACE reads with MiXCR. The sample contains some 320,000 distinct CDR3 sequences, around 27% of which appear only once. The sequencing sample was made of blood. The receptors were sampled from a woman in her sixties or seventies in good health.

V and J are TRBV28 and TRBJ1-5, with no clear D. Per the germline V gene, CDR1 is MDHEN and CDR2 is SYDVKM. V was shortened by 4 bases and J by 0 bases, with 7 bases between the two germline ends. The CDR3 contains 14 residues. The CDR3 DNA is TGTGCCAGCAGTTCGAGGAATAGCAATCAGCCCCAGCATTTT. Translation gives CASSSRNSNQPQHF.

The chain couples TRBV7-9 to TRBJ2-1; 7 bases line up with TRBD1. The germline gives CDR1 SEHNR, CDR2 FQNEAQ (reference sequence). The CDR3 consists of 18 residues. The V segment lost 2 bases and the J segment 1 base; nucleotides outside the gene matches: 11. CDR3 region: CASSLFPYRQGSYNEQFF. The CDR3 DNA reads as TGTGCCAGCAGCTTATTCCCTTACCGACAGGGTTCCTACAATGAGCAGTTCTTC.

The chain uses TRBV29-1 and TRBJ2-5; 7 nucleotides line up with TRBD1. Per the germline V gene, CDR1 is SQVTM and CDR2 is ANQGSEA. V lost 3 bases, J lost 2 bases, and 3 bases stayed unmatched. The CDR3 has 13 residues. CDR3 nucleotide sequence: TGCAGCGTTGAGGGACAGCTTCAAGAGACCCAGTACTTC. Translating it yields CSVEGQLQETQYF.

V usage is TRBV6-2 or TRBV6-3 and J usage is TRBJ1-2, with TRBD1 matching over 7 bases. CDR1 and CDR2 (germline): MNHEY, SVGEGT. This CDR3 comprises 15 residues. J lost 4 bases, V lost 5 bases, and 10 bases had no gene match. CDR3 residues: CASSGTGQITYGYTF. The CDR3, as DNA: TGTGCCAGCAGTGGCACGGGACAGATTACCTATGGCTACACCTTC.

This chain links TRBV20-1 with TRBJ1-1; the match to TRBD1 covers 9 bases. There are 13 residues in the CDR3. Trimming removed 4 bases from V and 4 bases from J; junction bases left unmatched: 4. The germline V gene encodes CDR1 DFQATT and CDR2 SNEGSKA (reference sequence). CDR3 residues: CSATTGGITEAFF. The DNA of the CDR3 is TGCAGTGCTACGACAGGGGGAATCACTGAAGCTTTCTTT.

The chain combines TRBV5-6 with TRBJ2-1; D is ambiguous. Germline loops: CDR1 SGHDT, CDR2 YYEEEE. This CDR3 contains 16 residues. The V end lost 1 base, the J end lost 0 bases, and 11 bases lay between the germline ends. As DNA, the CDR3 is TGTGCCAGCAGCTTGTCCGTGTATAGCTCCTACAATGAGCAGTTCTTC. Amino acid sequence: CASSLSVYSSYNEQFF.

The V call is TRBV5-1, the J call TRBJ2-3; 7 bases match TRBD1. Germline-derived CDR1 and CDR2 are SGHRS and YFSETQ. The CDR3 has 17 amino acids. V lost 1 base, J lost 3 bases, and 11 bases stayed unmatched. Here the CDR3 DNA reads TGCGCCAGCAGCTTGACCGGCCAGGGGGTGAAGACAGATACGCAGTATTTT. As protein: CASSLTGQGVKTDTQYF.

V is TRBV5-1 and J is TRBJ1-1; tentative D call: TRBD1 (5 bases). The ends were cut back, 2 bases at V and 7 bases at J, with 24 bases in the middle. The CDR3 length is 17 residues. Per germline, CDR1 SGHRS and CDR2 YFSETQ. Here the CDR3 DNA reads TGCGCCAGCAGCTTTCGTCCTATGGACGGGGCCAGCTATGAAGCTTTCTTT. Amino acids: CASSFRPMDGASYEAFF.

CDR3 in amino acids: CASTTPTGVREKLFF. CDR3 DNA: TGTGCCAGTACCACGCCTACAGGGGTTCGTGAAAAACTGTTTTTT. The chain recombines TRBV19 with TRBJ1-4, with 7 bases that match TRBD1. J gave up 7 bases and V 7 bases, and 12 bases lay outside the gene matches. There are 15 residues in the CDR3. Germline CDR1 reads LNHDA; CDR2 reads SQIVND (reference sequence).

The chain is built from TRBV28 and TRBJ2-1, with 7 bases lining up with TRBD1. With V trimmed by 7 bases and J by 6 bases, 12 bases remained unmatched. Per the germline V gene, CDR1 is MDHEN and CDR2 is SYDVKM. CDR3 size: 15 residues. CDR3 protein: CASTDGTEVTNEQFF. The CDR3, as DNA: TGTGCCAGCACCGACGGGACAGAAGTAACCAATGAGCAGTTCTTC.

This clonotype was seen at least ten times. The chain links TRBV20-1 to TRBJ1-3; no clear D gene. CDR1 and CDR2 (germline): DFQATT, SNEGSKA (reference sequence). CDR3 size: 13 residues. Trimming shortened V by 2 bases and J by 2 bases, and 7 bases separated the two germline ends. The CDR3 region is CSARTSAGNTIYF. DNA for the CDR3: TGCAGTGCTAGAACGTCGGCTGGAAACACCATATATTTT.

The chain joins TRBV10-3 to TRBJ2-3; no firm D call. Trimming pared 2 bases from V and 6 bases from J, leaving 9 bases between. This CDR3 is built from 13 residues. Germline V CDR1 and CDR2: ENHRY, SYGVKD. CDR3 sequence (DNA): TGTGCCATCAGTGAGGAATATGACGATACGCAGTATTTT. Protein sequence: CAISEEYDDTQYF.

The chain has TRBV29-1 and TRBJ1-2; 7 bases agree with TRBD1. CDR1 and CDR2 from the germline V gene are SQVTM and ANQGSEA. J lost 0 bases, V lost 6 bases, and 4 bases had no gene match. The CDR3 totals 13 residues. Here the CDR3 DNA reads TGCAGCGTCACCGGGACAGCTAACTATGGCTACACCTTC. The encoded protein is CSVTGTANYGYTF.

The chain recombines TRBV14 with TRBJ2-5, with TRBD2 matching 11 bases. Trimming at V came to 4 bases and at J to 4 bases, leaving 8 bases not matched to a gene. This CDR3 contains 16 residues. The germline gives CDR1 SGHDN, CDR2 FVKESK. CDR3 amino acids: CASSPLSGRGRETQYF. The CDR3 DNA follows: TGTGCCAGCAGCCCCCTTAGCGGGAGGGGGCGAGAGACCCAGTACTTC.

CDR3 sequence reads: CSATGPYGYTF. CDR3 coding DNA: TGCAGTGCTACGGGACCCTATGGCTACACCTTC. This chain connects TRBV20-1 to TRBJ1-2; possible D gene TRBD1, 5 bases. The CDR3 is made up of 11 amino acids. Trimming took 4 bases from V and 4 from J, leaving 7 bases between them. From germline, CDR1 is DFQATT and CDR2 SNEGSKA (reference sequence).

The chain links TRBV18 to TRBJ1-5, with D uncertain. The CDR3 consists of 14 residues. Trimming cost V 4 bases and J 1 base, with 8 bases left between them. The germline gives CDR1 KGHSH, CDR2 LQKENI. The CDR3 DNA is TGTGCCAGCTCACGAGACACCAGCAATCAGCCCCAGCATTTT. Its translation: CASSRDTSNQPQHF.

The chain has TRBV20-1 and TRBJ1-5, with 8 bases matching TRBD1. V lost 7 bases, J lost 1 base, and 6 bases stayed unmatched. This CDR3 spans 14 amino acids. From germline, CDR1 is DFQATT and CDR2 SNEGSKA (reference sequence). The CDR3 reads CSGRTGLSNQPQHF. In DNA, the CDR3 is TGCAGTGGTAGGACAGGGCTGAGCAATCAGCCCCAGCATTTT.

This clonotype was counted many times. V usage is TRBV28 and J usage is TRBJ2-7, with D perhaps matching TRBD2 (6 bases). V was shortened by 6 bases and J by 0 bases, with 9 bases between the two germline ends. The germline V gene has CDR1 MDHEN and CDR2 SYDVKM. The CDR3 sequence is 13 residues long. The CDR3 coding sequence is TGTGCCAGCAGGGCGGGGCTCTCCTACGAGCAGTACTTC. Its translation: CASRAGLSYEQYF.

This clonotype has a count of ten or more. V usage is TRBV27 and J usage is TRBJ2-1; a possible D gene is TRBD2 (5 bases). The germline V and J ends were trimmed by 5 bases and 4 bases, with 12 bases remaining between them. From germline, CDR1 is MNHEY and CDR2 SMNVEV (reference sequence). This CDR3 is built from 14 residues. CDR3 nucleotides: TGTGCCAGCAGTCCCCCTCCGGGATACAATGAGCAGTTCTTC. This gives the protein CASSPPPGYNEQFF.

This sequence joins TRBV28 and TRBJ2-5, with a weak D call TRBD1 (6 bases). The CDR3 sequence is 16 residues long. V gave up 5 bases and J gave up 1 base, with 17 bases separating them. Germline V CDR1 and CDR2: MDHEN, SYDVKM. The CDR3 spells CASSLGIQGGQETQYF. The CDR3 region has the DNA TGTGCCAGCAGTCTAGGAATACAGGGTGGCCAAGAGACCCAGTACTTC.